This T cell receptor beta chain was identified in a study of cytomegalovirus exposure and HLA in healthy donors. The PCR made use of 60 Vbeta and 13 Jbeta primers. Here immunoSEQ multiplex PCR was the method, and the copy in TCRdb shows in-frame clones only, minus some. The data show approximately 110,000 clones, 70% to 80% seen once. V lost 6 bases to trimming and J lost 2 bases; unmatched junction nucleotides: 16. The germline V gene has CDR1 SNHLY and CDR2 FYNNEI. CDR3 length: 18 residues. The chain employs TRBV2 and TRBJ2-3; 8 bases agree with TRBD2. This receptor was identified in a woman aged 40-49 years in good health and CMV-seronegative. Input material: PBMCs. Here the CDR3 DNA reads TGTGCCAGCAGCCACCCGGGGGGGGTGAGCGGATACACAGATACGCAGTATTTT. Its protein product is CASSHPGGVSGYTDTQYF.